The rows below give T cell receptor beta chains drawn from one sample of a study of cytomegalovirus exposure and HLA in healthy donors. Sequenced by immunoSEQ multiplex PCR; TCRdb stores in-frame clones only, minus some. The sample yields 90,000 to 140,000 clones, around 86% seen once. The sequenced sample consisted of PBMCs. The source of these receptors is a young man in good health and CMV-seropositive. CDR3s include the opening cysteine and the closing phenylalanine or tryptophan. The order of the fields is D gene, clone size, J gene, V gene, CDR3 protein, CDR3 DNA. A D gene is named only where the DNA matches it firmly. Clone size is given for some rows only: seen once, a few or many times, or a class if the clone is expanded.

D: -
size: -
J: TRBJ2-5
V: TRBV5-6
CDR3: CASSFRGAGDSPLKTQYF
DNA: TGTGCCAGCAGCTTTAGGGGAGCGGGGGACAGCCCTTTGAAGACCCAGTACTTC

D: -
size: -
J: TRBJ1-5
V: TRBV4-2
CDR3: CASSRGTRENQPQHF
DNA: TGTGCCAGCAGCCGCGGTACGAGGGAAAATCAGCCCCAGCATTTT

D: -
size: -
J: TRBJ1-5
V: TRBV5-8
CDR3: CASSLKVLGGPQHF
DNA: TGTGCCAGCAGCTTGAAGGTACTTGGCGGGCCCCAGCATTTT

D: TRBD2
size: -
J: TRBJ2-7
V: TRBV2
CDR3: CASTDRLAYHEQYF
DNA: TGTGCCAGCACTGATAGACTAGCCTACCACGAGCAGTACTTC

D: -
size: -
J: TRBJ1-3
V: TRBV6-1
CDR3: CASSEAGVTSGNTIYF
DNA: TGTGCCAGCAGTGAAGCAGGGGTCACCTCTGGAAACACCATATATTTT

D: TRBD1
size: -
J: TRBJ1-1
V: TRBV7-6
CDR3: CASSAQTGANTEAFF
DNA: TGTGCCAGCAGCGCACAGACAGGGGCGAACACTGAAGCTTTCTTT

D: -
size: once
J: TRBJ1-2
V: TRBV30
CDR3: CAWSEGRGERGYTF
DNA: TGTGCCTGGAGTGAGGGCAGGGGAGAAAGAGGCTACACCTTC

D: -
size: -
J: TRBJ1-1
V: TRBV6-1
CDR3: CASSEARYTEAFF
DNA: TGTGCCAGCAGTGAAGCACGGTACACTGAAGCTTTCTTT

D: -
size: -
J: TRBJ2-6
V: TRBV5-6
CDR3: CASSFRLGRSSGANVLTF
DNA: TGTGCCAGCAGCTTCAGGTTAGGCAGAAGCTCTGGGGCCAACGTCCTGACTTTC

D: -
size: -
J: TRBJ2-1
V: TRBV6-1
CDR3: CASSSTDSSYNEQFF
DNA: TGTGCCAGCAGTAGCACCGATAGCTCCTACAATGAGCAGTTCTTC

D: TRBD1
size: -
J: TRBJ1-3
V: TRBV6-5
CDR3: CASRAQGNTDTIYF
DNA: TGTGCCAGCAGAGCACAGGGGAATACAGACACCATATATTTT

D: -
size: -
J: TRBJ2-3
V: TRBV6-1
CDR3: CASIKRGTDTQYF
DNA: TGTGCCAGCATTAAACGGGGCACAGATACGCAGTATTTT

D: TRBD1
size: once
J: TRBJ2-3
V: TRBV11-1
CDR3: CASSSGDRVVADTQYF
DNA: TGTGCCAGCAGCTCAGGAGACAGGGTAGTGGCAGATACGCAGTATTTT

D: -
size: -
J: TRBJ2-5
V: TRBV6-6
CDR3: CASSYSSRSFQETQYF
DNA: TGTGCCAGCAGTTACTCCTCGCGGTCTTTCCAAGAGACCCAGTACTTC

D: -
size: -
J: TRBJ1-2
V: TRBV11-2
CDR3: CASSLDPVNYGYTF
DNA: TGTGCCAGCAGCTTAGACCCAGTCAACTATGGCTACACCTTC

D: TRBD2
size: few
J: TRBJ2-3
V: TRBV11-2
CDR3: CASSPTSEDTQYF
DNA: TGTGCCAGCAGCCCTACTAGCGAGGATACGCAGTATTTT

D: TRBD2
size: -
J: TRBJ2-1
V: TRBV15
CDR3: CATSAGTSGGSLYNEQFF
DNA: TGTGCCACCAGCGCCGGGACTAGCGGGGGGTCGCTATACAATGAGCAGTTCTTC

D: TRBD1
size: -
J: TRBJ1-5
V: TRBV28
CDR3: CASSFEDRGLQPQHF
DNA: TGTGCCAGCAGTTTCGAGGACAGGGGGCTACAGCCCCAGCATTTT

D: TRBD2
size: -
J: TRBJ2-3
V: TRBV30
CDR3: CAWSTSGGAVDTQYF
DNA: TGTGCCTGGAGTACTAGCGGGGGGGCCGTAGATACGCAGTATTTT

D: TRBD1
size: -
J: TRBJ2-7
V: TRBV28
CDR3: CATKGQGFEQYF
DNA: TGTGCCACCAAAGGACAGGGTTTCGAGCAGTACTTC

D: -
size: -
J: TRBJ1-5
V: TRBV7-9
CDR3: CASSTGDSNQPQHF
DNA: TGTGCCAGCAGCACGGGGGATAGCAATCAGCCCCAGCATTTT

D: -
size: -
J: TRBJ2-3
V: TRBV5-1
CDR3: CASSLALAGYRDTQYF
DNA: TGCGCCAGCAGCTTGGCGCTAGCAGGTTACCGGGATACGCAGTATTTT

D: TRBD1
size: -
J: TRBJ1-2
V: TRBV28
CDR3: CASSLLRGPNTF
DNA: TGTGCCAGCAGTTTATTGAGGGGGCCGAACACCTTC

D: TRBD2
size: -
J: TRBJ2-3
V: TRBV7-2
CDR3: CASGKDRRGGQDTQYF
DNA: TGTGCCAGCGGTAAGGACCGGCGGGGGGGCCAGGATACGCAGTATTTT

D: -
size: -
J: TRBJ2-5
V: TRBV10-3
CDR3: CAISESGGTQETQYF
DNA: TGTGCCATCAGTGAAAGCGGCGGGACCCAAGAGACCCAGTACTTC

D: -
size: -
J: TRBJ1-2
V: TRBV15
CDR3: CATSRDGSYGYTF
DNA: TGTGCCACCAGCAGAGACGGGTCCTATGGCTACACCTTC

D: -
size: -
J: TRBJ2-5
V: TRBV5-4
CDR3: CASSFLDQETQYF
DNA: TGTGCCAGCAGCTTCCTAGACCAAGAGACCCAGTACTTC

D: -
size: -
J: TRBJ1-2
V: TRBV5-4
CDR3: CASSLQGPADYGYTF
DNA: TGTGCCAGCAGCCTACAGGGCCCCGCGGACTATGGCTACACCTTC

D: -
size: -
J: TRBJ2-5
V: TRBV9
CDR3: CASSPMDRRETQYF
DNA: TGTGCCAGCAGCCCGATGGACCGGAGGGAGACCCAGTACTTC

D: -
size: -
J: TRBJ1-4
V: TRBV5-4
CDR3: CASSLDVYQGQNEKLFF
DNA: TGTGCCAGCAGCTTGGACGTGTATCAGGGGCAAAATGAAAAACTGTTTTTT

D: -
size: -
J: TRBJ1-5
V: TRBV19
CDR3: CASKHGPVYSNQPQHF
DNA: TGTGCCAGTAAGCATGGGCCGGTTTATAGCAATCAGCCCCAGCATTTT

D: TRBD1
size: -
J: TRBJ2-7
V: TRBV9
CDR3: CASSPRQGVPYEQYF
DNA: TGTGCCAGCAGCCCGCGACAGGGGGTCCCCTACGAGCAGTACTTC

D: -
size: once
J: TRBJ1-4
V: TRBV20-1
CDR3: CSAEINEKLFF
DNA: TGCAGTGCTGAGATAAATGAAAAACTGTTTTTT

D: -
size: few
J: TRBJ2-1
V: TRBV5-1
CDR3: CASSFDWDNEQFF
DNA: TGCGCCAGCAGTTTCGACTGGGACAATGAGCAGTTCTTC

D: TRBD1
size: -
J: TRBJ2-7
V: TRBV2
CDR3: CASSRWTGDSYEQYF
DNA: TGTGCCAGCAGTCGGTGGACAGGAGATTCCTACGAGCAGTACTTC

D: TRBD1
size: -
J: TRBJ1-1
V: TRBV5-1
CDR3: CASSLATGQMNTEAFF
DNA: TGCGCCAGCAGCTTGGCGACAGGGCAAATGAACACTGAAGCTTTCTTT

D: TRBD1
size: -
J: TRBJ2-7
V: TRBV30
CDR3: CAWGGQGSNKQYF
DNA: TGTGCCTGGGGGGGACAGGGGTCGAATAAGCAGTACTTC

D: -
size: -
J: TRBJ1-1
V: TRBV6-1
CDR3: CASSERGSNTEAFF
DNA: TGTGCCAGCAGTGAAAGAGGATCGAACACTGAAGCTTTCTTT

D: TRBD2
size: -
J: TRBJ2-1
V: TRBV30
CDR3: CAWSTGPGRVDEQFF
DNA: TGTGCCTGGAGCACCGGGCCAGGGAGGGTAGATGAGCAGTTCTTC

D: TRBD1
size: -
J: TRBJ1-2
V: TRBV27
CDR3: CASSLSGTGGYTF
DNA: TGTGCCAGCAGTTTATCGGGGACAGGTGGCTACACCTTC

D: TRBD1
size: many
J: TRBJ1-1
V: TRBV5-1
CDR3: CASSPGTGNTEAFF
DNA: TGCGCCAGCAGCCCCGGGACAGGGAACACTGAAGCTTTCTTT

D: TRBD1
size: -
J: TRBJ1-1
V: TRBV5-6
CDR3: CASSSLGQGRRTAEAFF
DNA: TGTGCCAGCAGCTCCCTGGGACAGGGGCGCAGGACCGCTGAAGCTTTCTTT

D: -
size: -
J: TRBJ1-3
V: TRBV5-1
CDR3: CASSLGATSGNTIYF
DNA: TGCGCCAGCAGCTTGGGCGCCACCTCTGGAAACACCATATATTTT

D: TRBD1
size: few
J: TRBJ1-1
V: TRBV2
CDR3: CASSEARWAGGIAFF
DNA: TGTGCCAGCAGTGAAGCGCGGTGGGCAGGGGGCATAGCTTTCTTT

D: -
size: -
J: TRBJ1-4
V: TRBV5-1
CDR3: CASSLAGRIGEKLFF
DNA: TGCGCCAGCAGCTTGGCCGGGAGGATTGGTGAAAAACTGTTTTTT

D: -
size: -
J: TRBJ1-1
V: TRBV29-1
CDR3: CSVGLHPNTEAFF
DNA: TGCAGCGTTGGACTGCACCCGAACACTGAAGCTTTCTTT

D: -
size: -
J: TRBJ1-1
V: TRBV6-1
CDR3: CASTLDRGGLTEAFF
DNA: TGTGCCAGCACCCTCGACCGGGGGGGGCTAACTGAAGCTTTCTTT

D: TRBD1
size: -
J: TRBJ2-7
V: TRBV30
CDR3: CAASGVLGSKGGSPYEQYF
DNA: TGTGCCGCCAGTGGGGTTTTGGGGTCAAAAGGGGGCTCCCCCTACGAGCAGTACTTC

D: -
size: -
J: TRBJ1-1
V: TRBV6-6
CDR3: CASCAGDTEAFF
DNA: TGTGCCAGCTGTGCAGGGGACACTGAAGCTTTCTTT